This T cell receptor (beta chain) was documented in a study of OX40 agonist ivuxolimab in advanced cancers. Method: immunoSEQ multiplex PCR; TCRdb's copy keeps in-frame clones and lacks some. Of approximately 40,000 clones in the sample, around 93% were seen once. CDR3 length: 18 amino acids. Germline loops: CDR1 MNHNS, CDR2 SASEGT. Trimming pared 0 bases from V and 0 bases from J, leaving 15 bases between. V is TRBV6-1 and J is TRBJ1-5; D not certain. The input for sequencing was CD4+ or CD8+ T cells sorted from blood, taken in a trial of the OX40 agonist ivuxolimab. The receptor was derived from an adult with an advanced solid tumor such as melanoma, head and neck, liver or kidney cancer. The CDR3 DNA sequence: TGTGCCAGCAGTGAAGCGCTTCGGCGGACCTTTAGCAATCAGCCCCAGCATTTT. Translating gives CASSEALRRTFSNQPQHF.